A single sample is the source of the 20 T cell receptor beta chains below, sequenced in a study of blood T cell repertoires in COVID-19 (dated by TCRdb to the early 2020s). Libraries were made using the immunoSEQ multiplex PCR assay. The clones in this table, taken by TCRdb from immuneACCESS, are in-frame only. Not every clone is retained; where verified, under half of the shortfall comes from an unresolved V gene, and the cause of the rest is unknown. This sample gives some 240,000 clones in total; 89% of them show up just once. Of the sample, less than 7.5% falls within the top ten clones. The sequencing input was peripheral blood. The receptors stem from a man aged 55 to 70 who had recovered from COVID-19.

The CDR3 loop reads CATSRDQVIPGTMYGYTF. CDR3 nucleotides: TGTGCCACCAGCAGAGATCAGGTAATCCCCGGGACTATGTACGGCTACACCTTC. The chain carries TRBV15 and TRBJ1-2, with a possible D match to TRBD1 (5 bases). The CDR3 totals 18 residues. The V end was cut by 0 bases, the J end by 8 bases, with 25 bases between. Per germline, CDR1 LNHNV and CDR2 YYDKDF (reference sequence).

This clone was seen only a few times. The rearrangement uses TRBV6-1 and TRBJ2-3, with D maybe TRBD1 (6 bases). Trimming took off 1 base at V and 0 bases at J, with 11 bases between the two ends. The CDR3 has 16 amino acids. Germline V gene sequence: CDR1 MNHNS, CDR2 SASEGT. The CDR3 bases are TGTGCCAGCAGTGAAGGGGGGCCTACTAGCACAGATACGCAGTATTTT. This sequence encodes CASSEGGPTSTDTQYF.

The chain links TRBV27 to TRBJ2-7; perhaps TRBD1 as D (5 bases). V dropped 0 bases and J dropped 2 bases, with 20 bases sitting between them. The germline CDR1 and CDR2 sequences are MNHEY and SMNVEV (reference sequence). This CDR3 is 18 amino acids long. The CDR3 DNA follows: TGTGCCAGCAGTTTATCCGTGGGTAGGGGAAGACCTACCTACGAGCAGTACTTC. Residues: CASSLSVGRGRPTYEQYF.

DNA of the CDR3: TGCGCCAGCAGCCAAGCGGGGACTAGCGGCTACGAGCAGTACTTC. It specifies CASSQAGTSGYEQYF. The chain joins TRBV4-1 to TRBJ2-7; 11 bases fit TRBD2. This CDR3 has 15 amino acids. Germline V gene sequence: CDR1 MGHRA, CDR2 YSYEKL. Losses at the gene ends were 1 base for V and 3 bases for J; bases not matched to a gene: 2.

The chain recombines TRBV5-4 with TRBJ2-1; TRBD2 matches 10 bases. This CDR3 is built from 15 residues. The trim removed 0 bases at V and 12 bases at J, leaving 9 bases unmatched. CDR1 SGHNT and CDR2 YYREEE come from the germline V gene (reference sequence). For the CDR3, the DNA is TGTGCCAGCAGCTTGGCTAGCGGGAGAGGGGGAGGGCAGTTCTTC. Amino acid sequence: CASSLASGRGGGQFF.

This clone was counted only a few times. This chain joins TRBV10-3 and TRBJ2-3, with TRBD1 matching over 8 bases. Trimming at V came to 5 bases and at J to 3 bases, leaving 4 bases not matched to a gene. CDR1 ENHRY and CDR2 SYGVKD come from the germline V gene. The length of the CDR3 is 14 residues. Written as DNA, the CDR3 is TGTGCCATCAGTACCGGACAGGGAACAGATACGCAGTATTTT. Protein: CAISTGQGTDTQYF.

V is TRBV18 and J is TRBJ1-3, with D possibly being TRBD1 (6 bases). The CDR3 is 16 residues long. Germline assignment: CDR1 KGHSH and CDR2 LQKENI. The germline V and J ends were trimmed by 4 bases and 0 bases, with 13 bases remaining between them. The CDR3 DNA reads as TGTGCCAGCTCACTCGCCCAGGGGTCCTCTGGAAACACCATATATTTT. Protein sequence: CASSLAQGSSGNTIYF. Filled out from reference TRBV18 and TRBJ1-3, the complete variable domain reads NAGVMQNPRHLVRRRGQEARLRCSPMKGHSHVYWYRQLPEEGLKFMVYLQKENIIDESGMPKERFSAEFPKEGPSILRIQQVVRGDSAAYFCASSLAQGSSGNTIYFGEGSWLTVV.

The chain is built from TRBV5-1 and TRBJ2-3; the match to TRBD2 covers 11 bases. The CDR3 length is 14 residues. The trim removed 6 bases at V and 3 bases at J, leaving 3 bases unmatched. The V gene's germline CDR1 is SGHRS and CDR2 YFSETQ. The CDR3 loop reads CASNLAGGTDTQYF. The CDR3 nucleotides read TGCGCCAGCAACCTAGCGGGGGGTACAGATACGCAGTATTTT.

The chain joins TRBV6-5 to TRBJ2-4; 7 nucleotides line up with TRBD2. The CDR3 covers 13 residues. From germline, CDR1 is MNHEY and CDR2 SVGAGI. The trim removed 0 bases at V and 13 bases at J, leaving 6 bases unmatched. The CDR3 loop reads CASSYSQRDLQYF. CDR3 nucleotides: TGTGCCAGCAGTTACTCGCAGCGGGATCTCCAGTACTTC.

V usage is TRBV2 and J usage is TRBJ1-6; no clear D. The length of the CDR3 is 13 residues. Germline CDR1 and CDR2: SNHLY and FYNNEI. V lost 4 bases and J lost 11, with 12 bases in between. CDR3 DNA: TGTGCCAGCAGTGCAGGCCTTTTACCACCCCTCCACTTT. Amino acid sequence: CASSAGLLPPLHF.

The chain has TRBV24-1 and TRBJ1-2, with 7 bases lining up with TRBD1. Per the germline V gene, CDR1 is KGHDR and CDR2 is SFDVKD. The J segment lost 5 bases and the V segment lost 5 bases, leaving 7 bases of the junction unmatched. This CDR3 contains 14 residues. This CDR3 reads CATSGGLTGYGYTF. The CDR3 nucleotides read TGTGCCACCAGTGGAGGTTTGACAGGGTATGGCTACACCTTC.

This rearrangement joins TRBV7-2 to TRBJ1-2; D is undetermined. CDR3 length equals 14 residues. CDR1 is SGHTA, CDR2 FQGNSA, per germline. V was trimmed by 1 base and J by 5 bases, leaving 11 bases between them. CDR3 coding DNA: TGTGCCAGCAGCTTAGTTGCAGCGAATTATGGCTACACCTTC. Amino acids: CASSLVAANYGYTF.

The CDR3 bases are TGTGCCACCATGGACAGGGGGCTTACTAACAATCAGCCCCAGCATTTT. Residues: CATMDRGLTNNQPQHF. J is TRBJ1-5 and V is TRBV15; 11 nucleotides align to TRBD1. The CDR3 totals 16 residues. The germline gives CDR1 LNHNV, CDR2 YYDKDF (reference sequence). J was trimmed by 3 bases and V by 7 bases; bases with no gene match: 8.

The chain employs TRBV7-2 and TRBJ1-2, with 10 bases lining up with TRBD1. V gave up 5 bases and J gave up 6 bases; unmatched junction bases: 12. Germline V gene data show CDR1 as SGHTA and CDR2 as FQGNSA. This CDR3 spans 16 amino acids. CDR3 sequence (DNA): TGTGCCAGCAGCCTAGGAACGGGACAGGGGCTAAATGGCTACACCTTC. It translates to CASSLGTGQGLNGYTF.

The gene calls are TRBV19 and TRBJ2-5, with TRBD1 identical over 8 bases. From germline, CDR1 is LNHDA and CDR2 SQIVND (reference sequence). V was pared by 5 bases and J by 5 bases, with 7 bases of the junction left unmatched. CDR3 length: 14 amino acids. The CDR3, as DNA: TGTGCCAGTAGTCCCCGGACAGGGAGCGAGACCCAGTACTTC. It is translated as CASSPRTGSETQYF.

The V call is TRBV11-2, the J call TRBJ2-3; TRBD2 agrees at 8 bases. Germline V gene sequence: CDR1 SGHAT, CDR2 FQNNGV. After removal of 3 bases from V and 0 bases from J, the junction contained 14 bases not matched to a gene. The length of the CDR3 is 19 residues. CDR3 DNA sequence: TGTGCCAGCAGCTTCCCCACTAGCGGAAAACCGGCTAGCACAGATACGCAGTATTTT. It is translated as CASSFPTSGKPASTDTQYF.

The chain carries TRBV7-7 and TRBJ2-1, with TRBD2 identical over 7 bases. V shed 5 bases and J 8 bases; nucleotides not matched to a gene: 12. The CDR3 length is 15 residues. Germline V gene lookup returns CDR1 SSHAT and CDR2 FNYEAQ (reference sequence). The CDR3 bases are TGTGCCAGCAGCGTAGGTAGCGGGTCACCGTATGAGCAGTTCTTC. This codes for CASSVGSGSPYEQFF. Full variable domain (rest looked up from reference TRBV7-7 and TRBJ2-1): GAGVSQSPRYKVTKRGQDVTLRCDPISSHATLYWYQQALGQGPEFLTYFNYEAQPDKSGLPSDRFSAERPEGSISTLTIQRTEQRDSAMYRCASSVGSGSPYEQFFGPGTRLTVL.

This rearrangement joins TRBV5-8 to TRBJ2-3; 12 bases line up with TRBD2. Germline V gene lookup returns CDR1 SGHTS and CDR2 YDEGEE. The CDR3 loop spans 17 amino acids. V lost 5 bases to trimming and J lost 0 bases; unmatched junction nucleotides: 7. The CDR3 loop reads CASSSGTSGSSTDTQYF. In DNA form, the CDR3 reads TGTGCCAGCAGTTCCGGGACTAGCGGGTCTAGCACAGATACGCAGTATTTT.

As for this clone: The sample contains more than one DNA sequence encoding this CDR3. The chain employs TRBV19 and TRBJ1-5; D unclear. Trimming left V 2 bases short and J 7 bases short, with 9 bases between. The CDR3 spans 13 residues. Germline V gene data show CDR1 as LNHDA and CDR2 as SQIVND (reference sequence). CDR3 nucleotide sequence: TGTGCCAGTAGTATAACGTGGAGGCAGCCCCAGCATTTT. It yields the protein CASSITWRQPQHF.

The J gene is TRBJ1-1, the V gene TRBV9; D gene uncertain. Trimming shortened V by 0 bases and J by 1 base, and 7 bases separated the two germline ends. Germline lookup yields CDR1 SGDLS and CDR2 YYNGEE. The CDR3 has 14 amino acids. CDR3 nucleotides: TGTGCCAGCAGCGTAGAAGCAAGGAACACTGAAGCTTTCTTT. Its protein product is CASSVEARNTEAFF. Full variable domain (missing parts from reference TRBV9 and TRBJ1-1): DSGVTQTPKHLITATGQRVTLRCSPRSGDLSVYWYQQSLDQGLQFLIQYYNGEERAKGNILERFSAQQFPDLHSELNLSSLELGDSALYFCASSVEARNTEAFFGQGTRLTVV.